The sequence of this T cell receptor beta chain was determined in a study of cytomegalovirus exposure and HLA in healthy donors (dated by TCRdb to the late 2010s). Regarding the complete study: According to an earlier analysis of around 600 of the donors, 150 million to 200 million T cells yielded 100 million or so unique TCR beta sequences and about 300 Gb of sequence data. Four or five DR-DQ haplotypes were handled as single units for association and clustering because linkage in the cohort was strong. Every repertoire in the discovery cohort had been generated on one and the same sequencing platform. Besides the first cohort of around 670 subjects, a separate validation cohort made up of over a hundred different subjects was used. Alongside the repertoire data, information on donor age, sex, ethnicity and CMV serostatus was compiled. Class I and class II HLA loci were covered by the typing at four-digit resolution. To predict cytomegalovirus infection status, the study brought together high-throughput TCR immunosequencing, statistical association of individual TCRs with disease status, and machine learning. To study patterns of TCR occurrence, a later analysis re-analyzed previously published TCR beta repertoires from hundreds of donors and added high-resolution HLA genotyping. An earlier analysis of 587 of the donors applied high-throughput TCR beta sequencing to assess whether each TCR beta V gene segment acted as functional or pseudogenic. Among some 400 genotyped donors of the cohort, an average of about 240,000 unique TCR beta nucleotide sequences was sequenced per donor, of which about 18% were non-productive. Of the roughly 400 genotyped donors, around 81% fell in the genetic ancestry cluster associated with self-reported Caucasian donors. The number of typed donors differed by locus: about 620-630 for A, B, C, DRB1 and DQB1; some 540 for DQA1; 606 for DPA1; and roughly 470 for DPB1. Using immunosequencing, the study profiled T cell repertoires from roughly 650 subjects and related those repertoires to cytomegalovirus serostatus. The study was designed to test whether signatures of past pathogen exposure could be identified by cataloging public T cell receptors. About 310 gigabases of sequencing data and roughly 90 million unique TCR sequences were included in an early release covering around 600 HLA-typed donors. Rather than using new phenotypic data, the later analysis identified candidate immune exposures from TCR beta sequences and from how often those sequences occurred across donors. A later genetic analysis used genome-wide SNP genotypes for about three fifths of the 666 donors, treating that subset as a discovery cohort. On the study overall, not on this receptor specifically: A total of about 150 TCR beta chains were listed by the study as associated with cytomegalovirus. Specific HLA alleles were associated with over 15,000 TCR beta sequences at a false discovery rate of 0.05 in a later analysis. A later analysis found that TCR association rates varied across HLA loci, with DRB1 alleles showing the most associated TCRs and HLA-C alleles the fewest. Because HLA typing was unavailable for some donors at each locus, only the typed subset was used in association tests. An earlier analysis of approximately 530 of the donors showed that most TCR beta V segments appeared in productive rearrangements either about 90% or about 30% of the time, which broadly matched IMGT annotations. Across donors, most TCR sequences were observed very rarely, whereas some public TCRs were present in many individuals. This cohort had only TCR beta chains sequenced, and the lack of alpha or paired-chain data limited which features could be detected. A further reported finding was that TCR beta sequences accurately predicted the HLA-A and HLA-B alleles for most subjects in the first cohort. A group of highly shared sequence variants was considered likely to be a technical artifact of the sequencing pipeline. The only immune exposure information available for the cohort was CMV serostatus. A later analysis reported that several top co-occurrence clusters appeared linked to parvovirus B19, influenza, CMV and Epstein-Barr virus. Linkage disequilibrium might explain the correlated functional status among segregating V segments, but an unknown experimental factor could not be ruled out. Strong co-occurrence of HLA alleles, especially DR and DQ, made assigning TCR associations to individual alleles difficult. A later analysis found that most CMV-associated TCR beta chains appeared HLA-restricted, with HLA associations seemingly driven largely by CMV exposure. About 15 rarely observed V segments, including chromosome 9 orphons, were excluded from the earlier analysis of approximately 500 of the donors because counts were too low. A later analysis found that HLA-associated TCR beta chains were more clonally expanded and had lower generation probabilities than equally common non-associated chains. A few of the identified cytomegalovirus-associated TCR beta chains were confirmed in vitro to be specific for cytomegalovirus antigens. According to the authors, the approach could potentially be generalized to other disease states and immunological phenotypes. Cytomegalovirus status was reported to be diagnosed by the classifier with high specificity and sensitivity in both the original and validation cohorts. A later genetic analysis associated a missense DCLRE1C variant with V-gene and J-gene trimming of TCR beta chains, and an independent cohort replicated the association. In a later genetic analysis, fewer N-insertions in productive TCRs were reported among donors in an Asian-associated ancestry cluster than the roughly 640-donor mean. Presence/absence analyses assumed roughly uniform sequencing depth across donors, an assumption that may not hold.

The cohort was made up of under 800 healthy bone marrow donors. At the time of sampling, all cohort members were nominally healthy, though unrecorded immune exposures were likely present. The donor tested CMV seropositive and was one of the 289 seropositive cohort members. A peripheral blood sample was collected from each donor, and TCR beta sequencing was performed on peripheral blood mononuclear cells. The Qiagen DNeasy Blood Extraction Kit was used to extract genomic DNA from the blood cell samples. Libraries were constructed by the immunoSEQ multiplex PCR assay. The multiplex PCR relied on a mix of 60 forward primers for TCR Vbeta segments and 13 reverse primers for TCR Jbeta segments. The CDR3 region of rearranged TCR beta genes was amplified from genomic DNA by a multiplex PCR assay. The Illumina HiSeq System was used to sequence the amplified TCR beta libraries as 87-base-pair reads. Concerning the study's data processing: In a later analysis, tens of millions of unique TCR beta chains were counted across the roughly 670 repertoires, and approximately 11 million of these chains were shared by at least two donors. To remove PCR and sequencing errors, raw reads were error-corrected and collapsed into unique sequences using a nearest-neighbor algorithm that merged closely related sequences. V, D and J gene segments were assigned by aligning CDR3 sequences to IMGT reference sequences. For a sequence to be retained, at least a six-nucleotide match to both a V gene segment and a J gene segment was required. Rearrangements were called productive when the CDR3 lacked stop codons and stayed in frame with V and J; all others were non-productive. Following IMGT convention, CDR3 was defined as the stretch from the second conserved V-encoded cysteine to the conserved J-encoded phenylalanine. The earlier analysis of fewer than 700 of the donors excluded sequences that lacked an unambiguous match to a single V gene segment. In an earlier analysis of approximately 590 of the donors, V segments were called functional above 56.7% productive rearrangements and were called segregating when the between-donor standard deviation exceeded 5%. A statistical classification framework was built to diagnose cytomegalovirus status from the catalog of TCR beta chain sequences. In a later analysis, TCR nucleotide sequences were compared against IMGT/GENE-DB human TR gene sequences so that V and J genes could be assigned. The TCRdist pipeline was used in a later analysis to assign CDR3 sequences and most-parsimonious VDJ recombination scenarios. In a later analysis, each TCR beta chain was defined by its CDR3 amino acid sequence together with its V-gene family, and reads lacking a unique V-gene family were excluded. In a later analysis, around 650 highly shared, low-generation-probability nucleotide sequences were removed to address suspected cross-contamination and a sequencing artifact. A later analysis calculated a clonal expansion index for each public chain from normalized within-repertoire ranks of inferred template counts. Generation probabilities in a later analysis came from a VDJ recombination model fitted to out-of-frame rearrangements, and those results were checked against IGoR. In a later analysis, hypergeometric tests were used to score TCR-TCR, TCR-HLA and TCR-CMV co-occurrence, with a repertoire-size bias correction applied to TCR pairs. A later analysis estimated false discovery rates by permuting HLA or CMV assignments 20 times. In a later analysis, co-occurring TCRs were grouped using DBSCAN, with TCRdist sequence similarity added in when clustering inside HLA-allele-positive subsets. Co-occurrence clustering excluded repertoires with fewer than 30,000 or more than 120,000 public chains, plus five with anomalous nucleotide sharing. TCRdb mirrors the immuneACCESS table, restricted to in-frame sequences. Some clones are absent from its copies; in checked studies, under half trace to an unresolved V gene, and the reason for the others is unknown. V and J calls and clone size are given by that table; D and trimming were obtained from the DNA. The sample table shows 55,000 to 65,000 clones, and about 69% are seen once. The ten largest clonotypes hold roughly 7% of the sample.

About this clone: Its antigen remains undetermined. It has no much larger one-base neighbor in the sample; base qualities were not kept.

Sequenced input: PBMCs. This TCR was recovered from a man aged 30 to 45 in good health and CMV-seropositive.

The DNA sequence is given as TGTGCCAGCAGCTCCAGCGGGGGGGTGATAGATACGCAGTATTTT. Its coded protein is CASSSSGGVIDTQYF. The rearranged segments are TRBV7-2 and TRBJ2-3, with TRBD2 identical over 10 junction bases. The germline V gene sets CDR1 to SGHTA and CDR2 to FQGNSA. The CDR3 covers 15 residues, taking in both the cysteine and the phenylalanine. The retained sequence is limited to the CDR3, 45 bases, with the frame set at the first base. V loses 4 bases at its end and J loses 5 bases; junction bases beyond the gene matches: 6.